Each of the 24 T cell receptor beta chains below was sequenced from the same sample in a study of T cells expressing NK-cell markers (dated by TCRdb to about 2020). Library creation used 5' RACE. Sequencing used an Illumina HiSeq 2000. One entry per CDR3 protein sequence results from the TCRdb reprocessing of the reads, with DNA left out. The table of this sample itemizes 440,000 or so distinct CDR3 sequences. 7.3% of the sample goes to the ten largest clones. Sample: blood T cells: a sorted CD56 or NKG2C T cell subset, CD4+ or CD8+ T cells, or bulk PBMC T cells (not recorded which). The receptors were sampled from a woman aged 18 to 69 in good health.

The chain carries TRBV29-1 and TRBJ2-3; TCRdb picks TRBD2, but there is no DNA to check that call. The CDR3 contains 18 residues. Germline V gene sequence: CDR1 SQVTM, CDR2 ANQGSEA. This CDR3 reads CSVAWTSGGTFSTDTQYF.

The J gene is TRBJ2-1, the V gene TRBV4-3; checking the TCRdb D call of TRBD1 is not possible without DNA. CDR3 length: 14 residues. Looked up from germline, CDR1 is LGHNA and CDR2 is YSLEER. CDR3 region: CASSPDGGHNEQFF.

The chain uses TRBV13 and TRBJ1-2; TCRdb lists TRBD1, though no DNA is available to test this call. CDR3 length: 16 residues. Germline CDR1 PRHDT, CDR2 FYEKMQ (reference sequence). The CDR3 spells CASSLAGDAPNYGYTF. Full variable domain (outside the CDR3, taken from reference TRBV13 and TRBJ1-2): AAGVIQSPRHLIKEKRETATLKCYPIPRHDTVYWYQQGPGQDPQFLISFYEKMQSDKGSIPDRFSAQQFSDYHSELNMSSLELGDSALYFCASSLAGDAPNYGYTFGSGTRLTVV.

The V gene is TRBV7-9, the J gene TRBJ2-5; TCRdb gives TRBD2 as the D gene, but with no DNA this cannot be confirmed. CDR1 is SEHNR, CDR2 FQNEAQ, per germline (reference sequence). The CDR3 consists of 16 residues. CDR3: CASSFPLGTSQETQYF. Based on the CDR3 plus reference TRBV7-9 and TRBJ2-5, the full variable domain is DTGVSQNPRHKITKRGQNVTFRCDPISEHNRLYWYRQTLGQGPEFLTYFQNEAQLEKSRLLSDRFSAERPKGSFSTLEIQRTEQGDSAMYLCASSFPLGTSQETQYFGPGTRLLVL.

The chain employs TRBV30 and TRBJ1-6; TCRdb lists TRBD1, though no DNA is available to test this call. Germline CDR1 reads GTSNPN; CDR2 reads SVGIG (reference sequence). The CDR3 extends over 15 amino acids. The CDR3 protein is CAWKNGAGGGSPLHF. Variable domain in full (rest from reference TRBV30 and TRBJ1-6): SQTIHQWPATLVQPVGSPLSLECTVEGTSNPNLYWYRQAAGRGLQLLFYSVGIGQISSEVPQNLSASRPQDRQFILSSKKLLLSDSGFYLCAWKNGAGGGSPLHFGNGTRLTVT.

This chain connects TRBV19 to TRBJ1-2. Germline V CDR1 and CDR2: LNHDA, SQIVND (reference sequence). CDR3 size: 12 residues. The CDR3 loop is CARNRASESYTF.

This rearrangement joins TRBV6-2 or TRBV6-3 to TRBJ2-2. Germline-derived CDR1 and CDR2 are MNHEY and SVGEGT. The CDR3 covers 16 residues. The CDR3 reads CASSYPASPNTGELFF.

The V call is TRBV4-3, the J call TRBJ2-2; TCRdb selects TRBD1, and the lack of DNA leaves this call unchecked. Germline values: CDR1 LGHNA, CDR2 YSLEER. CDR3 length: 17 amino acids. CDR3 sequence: CASSQDGAGAPAGELFF.

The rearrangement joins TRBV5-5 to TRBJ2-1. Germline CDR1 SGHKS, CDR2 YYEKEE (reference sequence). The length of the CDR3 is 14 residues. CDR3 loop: CASSKGSSYNEQFF.

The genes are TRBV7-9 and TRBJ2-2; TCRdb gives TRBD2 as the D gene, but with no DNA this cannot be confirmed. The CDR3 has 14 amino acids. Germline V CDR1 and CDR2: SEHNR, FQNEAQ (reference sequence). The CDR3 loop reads CASSPRALTGELFF.

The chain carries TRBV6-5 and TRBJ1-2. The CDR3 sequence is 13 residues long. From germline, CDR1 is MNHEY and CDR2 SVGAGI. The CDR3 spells CASSYSRIYGYTF.

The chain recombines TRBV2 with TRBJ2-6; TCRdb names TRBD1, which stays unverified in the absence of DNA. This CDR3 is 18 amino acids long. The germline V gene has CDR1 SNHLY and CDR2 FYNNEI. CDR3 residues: CASSARQGGSSGANVLTF.

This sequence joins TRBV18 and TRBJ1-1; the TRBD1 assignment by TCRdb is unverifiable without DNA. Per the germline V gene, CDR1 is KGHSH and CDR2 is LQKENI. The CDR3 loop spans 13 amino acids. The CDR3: CASSSIPGTEAFF.

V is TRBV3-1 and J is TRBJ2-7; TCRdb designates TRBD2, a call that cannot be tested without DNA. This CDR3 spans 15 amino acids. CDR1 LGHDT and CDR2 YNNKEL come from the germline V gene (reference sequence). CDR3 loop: CASSQGQTRSDEQYF.

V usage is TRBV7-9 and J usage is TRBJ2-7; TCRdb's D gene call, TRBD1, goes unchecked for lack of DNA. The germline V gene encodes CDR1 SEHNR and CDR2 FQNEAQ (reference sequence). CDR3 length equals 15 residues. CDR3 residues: CASSHSDRLSYEQYF. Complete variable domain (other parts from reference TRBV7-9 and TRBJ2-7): DTGVSQNPRHKITKRGQNVTFRCDPISEHNRLYWYRQTLGQGPEFLTYFQNEAQLEKSRLLSDRFSAERPKGSFSTLEIQRTEQGDSAMYLCASSHSDRLSYEQYFGPGTRLTVT.

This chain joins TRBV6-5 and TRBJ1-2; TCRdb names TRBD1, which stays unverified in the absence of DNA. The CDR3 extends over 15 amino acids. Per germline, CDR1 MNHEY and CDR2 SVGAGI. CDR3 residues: CASSFRDRGRDGYTF.

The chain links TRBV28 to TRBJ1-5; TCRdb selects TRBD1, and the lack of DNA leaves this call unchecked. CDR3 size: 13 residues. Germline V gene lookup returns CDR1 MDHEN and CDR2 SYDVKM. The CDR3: CASSPPSPGAQHF.

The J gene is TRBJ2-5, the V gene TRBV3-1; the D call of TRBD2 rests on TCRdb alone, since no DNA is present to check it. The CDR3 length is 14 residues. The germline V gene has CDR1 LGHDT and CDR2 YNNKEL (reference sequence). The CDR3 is CASSHRLAKETQYF.

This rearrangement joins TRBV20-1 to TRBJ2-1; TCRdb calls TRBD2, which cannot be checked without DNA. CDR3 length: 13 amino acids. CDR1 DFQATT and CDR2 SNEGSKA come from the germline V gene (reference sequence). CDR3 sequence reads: CSARRLAGNEQFF.

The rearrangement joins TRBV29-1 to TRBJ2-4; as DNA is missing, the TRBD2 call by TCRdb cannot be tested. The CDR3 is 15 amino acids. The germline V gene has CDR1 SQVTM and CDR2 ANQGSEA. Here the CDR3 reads CSVTTRSVAKNIQYF.

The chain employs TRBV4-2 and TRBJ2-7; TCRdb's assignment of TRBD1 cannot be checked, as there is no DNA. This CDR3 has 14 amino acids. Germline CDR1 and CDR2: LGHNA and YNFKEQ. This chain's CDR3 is CASSQDLRDHEQYF.

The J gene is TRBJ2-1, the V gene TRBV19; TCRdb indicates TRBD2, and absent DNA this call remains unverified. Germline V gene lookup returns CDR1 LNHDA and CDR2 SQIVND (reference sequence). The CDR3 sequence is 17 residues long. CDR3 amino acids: CASSSPWTRWSYNEQFF.

The CDR3 spells CASSRNSGGFGELFF. J is TRBJ2-2 and V is TRBV7-2; TCRdb reports TRBD2, a call that lacks DNA to check it against. This CDR3 spans 15 amino acids. Germline V gene sequence: CDR1 SGHTA, CDR2 FQGNSA.

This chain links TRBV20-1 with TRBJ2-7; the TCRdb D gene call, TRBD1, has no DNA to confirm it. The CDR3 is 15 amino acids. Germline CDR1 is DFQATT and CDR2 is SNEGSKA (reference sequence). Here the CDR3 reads CSARLGQGVPYEQYF.